This T cell receptor beta chain is from a study of cytomegalovirus exposure and HLA in healthy donors. The PCR had 60 Vbeta and 13 Jbeta primers. Method: immunoSEQ multiplex PCR; TCRdb's copy keeps in-frame clones and lacks some. This sample carries fewer than 120,000 clones, roughly four fifths of them seen once, and the ten largest clones take roughly 1.2%. The V end lost 6 bases, the J end lost 4 bases, and 4 bases lay between the germline ends. CDR1 is MNHNS, CDR2 SASEGT, per germline. The length of the CDR3 is 10 residues. The receptor's source is a woman aged 25-40 years in good health and CMV-seronegative. The sample comprised PBMCs. V usage is TRBV6-1 and J usage is TRBJ2-7; D is uncertain. In nucleotides, the CDR3 is TGTGCCAGCAGCGGGTACGAGCAGTACTTC. The encoded protein is CASSGYEQYF.